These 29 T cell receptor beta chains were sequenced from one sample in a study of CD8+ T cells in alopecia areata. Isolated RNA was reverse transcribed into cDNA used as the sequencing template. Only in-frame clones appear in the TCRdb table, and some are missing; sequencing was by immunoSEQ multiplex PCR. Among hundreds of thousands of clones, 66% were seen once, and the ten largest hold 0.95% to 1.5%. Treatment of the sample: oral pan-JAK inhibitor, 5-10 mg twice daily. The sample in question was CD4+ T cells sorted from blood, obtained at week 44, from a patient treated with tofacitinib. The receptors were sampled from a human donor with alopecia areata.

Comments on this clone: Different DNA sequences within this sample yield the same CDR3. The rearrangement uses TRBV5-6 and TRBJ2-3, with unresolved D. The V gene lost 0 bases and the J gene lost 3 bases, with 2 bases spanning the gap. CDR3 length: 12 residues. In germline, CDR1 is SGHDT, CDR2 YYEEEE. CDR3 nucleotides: TGTGCCAGCAGCTTGGTAACAGATACGCAGTATTTT. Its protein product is CASSLVTDTQYF.

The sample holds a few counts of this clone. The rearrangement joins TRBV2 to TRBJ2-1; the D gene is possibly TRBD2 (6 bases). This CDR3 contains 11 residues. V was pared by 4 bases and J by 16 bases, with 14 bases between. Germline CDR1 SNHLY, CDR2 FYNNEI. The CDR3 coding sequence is TGTGCCAGCAGTGTGGGAGGACTACCCTTCTTC. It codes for CASSVGGLPFF.

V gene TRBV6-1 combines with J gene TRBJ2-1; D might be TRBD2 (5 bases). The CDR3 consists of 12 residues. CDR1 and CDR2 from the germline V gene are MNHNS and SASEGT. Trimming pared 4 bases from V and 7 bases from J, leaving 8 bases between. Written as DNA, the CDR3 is TGTGCCAGCAGTGTACTAGAGAATGAGCAGTTCTTC. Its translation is CASSVLENEQFF.

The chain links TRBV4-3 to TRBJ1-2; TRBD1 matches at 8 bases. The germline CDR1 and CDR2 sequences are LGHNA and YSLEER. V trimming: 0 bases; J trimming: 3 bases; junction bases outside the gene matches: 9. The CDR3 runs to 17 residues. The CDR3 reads CASSQEVSQGAYYGYTF. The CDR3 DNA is TGCGCCAGCAGCCAAGAAGTGAGTCAGGGGGCCTACTATGGCTACACCTTC.

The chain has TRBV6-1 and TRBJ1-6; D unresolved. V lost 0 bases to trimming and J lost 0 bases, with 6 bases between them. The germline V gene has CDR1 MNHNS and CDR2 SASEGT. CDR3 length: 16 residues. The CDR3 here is CASSEAASSYNSPLHF. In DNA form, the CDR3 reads TGTGCCAGCAGTGAAGCGGCGAGCTCCTATAATTCACCCCTCCACTTT.

CDR3 sequence (DNA): TGTGCCTGGACCGTCCGGGGGGCGCGTGGCTACACCTTC. This translates into CAWTVRGARGYTF. The chain carries TRBV30 and TRBJ1-2, with D perhaps TRBD1 (6 bases). V gave up 4 bases and J gave up 7 bases, with 16 bases separating them. The CDR3 has 13 residues. From germline, CDR1 is GTSNPN and CDR2 SVGIG (reference sequence).

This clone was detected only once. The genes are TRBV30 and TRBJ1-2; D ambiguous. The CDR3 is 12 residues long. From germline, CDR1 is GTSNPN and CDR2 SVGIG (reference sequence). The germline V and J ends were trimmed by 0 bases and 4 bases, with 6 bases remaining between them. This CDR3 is CAWSVLGYGYTF. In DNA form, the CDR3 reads TGTGCCTGGAGTGTATTGGGCTATGGCTACACCTTC. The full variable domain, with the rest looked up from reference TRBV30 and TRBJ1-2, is SQTIHQWPATLVQPVGSPLSLECTVEGTSNPNLYWYRQAAGRGLQLLFYSVGIGQISSEVPQNLSASRPQDRQFILSSKKLLLSDSGFYLCAWSVLGYGYTFGSGTRLTVV.

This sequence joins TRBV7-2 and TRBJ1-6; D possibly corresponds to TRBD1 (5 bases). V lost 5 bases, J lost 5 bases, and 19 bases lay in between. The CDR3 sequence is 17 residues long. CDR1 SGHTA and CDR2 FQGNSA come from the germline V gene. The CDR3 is CASSTLHRDVDNSPLHF. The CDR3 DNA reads TGTGCCAGCAGCACACTACACCGGGACGTCGATAATTCACCCCTCCACTTT.

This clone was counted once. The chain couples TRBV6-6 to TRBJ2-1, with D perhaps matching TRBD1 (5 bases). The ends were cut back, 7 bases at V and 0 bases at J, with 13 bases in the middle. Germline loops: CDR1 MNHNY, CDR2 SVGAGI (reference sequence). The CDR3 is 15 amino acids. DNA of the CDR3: TGTGCCAGCATTCTTGACAGCTACTCCTACAATGAGCAGTTCTTC. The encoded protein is CASILDSYSYNEQFF.

The CDR3 DNA reads as TGCAGCGTTGAGGGGTCGACAGGTATGACCTACGAGCAGTACTTC. This sequence encodes CSVEGSTGMTYEQYF. V and J are TRBV29-1 and TRBJ2-7; a weak D match, TRBD1 (6 bases). The V and J ends lost 3 bases and 2 bases respectively, with 17 bases between them. The CDR3 has 15 residues. Germline loops: CDR1 SQVTM, CDR2 ANQGSEA.

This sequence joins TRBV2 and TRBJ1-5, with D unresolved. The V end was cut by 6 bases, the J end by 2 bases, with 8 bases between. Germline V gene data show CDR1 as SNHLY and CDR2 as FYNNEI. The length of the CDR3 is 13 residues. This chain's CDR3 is CASSGEGNQPQHF. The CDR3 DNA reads TGTGCCAGCAGCGGGGAGGGCAATCAGCCCCAGCATTTT.

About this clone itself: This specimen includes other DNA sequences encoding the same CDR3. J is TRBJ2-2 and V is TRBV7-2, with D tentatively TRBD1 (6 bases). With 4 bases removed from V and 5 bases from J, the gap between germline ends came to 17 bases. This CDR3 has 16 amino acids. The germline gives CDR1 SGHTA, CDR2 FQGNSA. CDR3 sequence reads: CASSWGLAGATGELFF. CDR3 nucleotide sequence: TGTGCCAGCAGCTGGGGGCTAGCAGGGGCTACCGGGGAGCTGTTTTTT.

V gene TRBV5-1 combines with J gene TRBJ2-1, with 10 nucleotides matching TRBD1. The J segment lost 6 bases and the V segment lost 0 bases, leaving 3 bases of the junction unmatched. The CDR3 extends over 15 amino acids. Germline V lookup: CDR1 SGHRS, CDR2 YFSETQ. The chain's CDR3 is CASSLVGQGSNEQFF. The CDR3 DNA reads TGCGCCAGCAGCTTGGTGGGACAGGGGTCCAATGAGCAGTTCTTC.

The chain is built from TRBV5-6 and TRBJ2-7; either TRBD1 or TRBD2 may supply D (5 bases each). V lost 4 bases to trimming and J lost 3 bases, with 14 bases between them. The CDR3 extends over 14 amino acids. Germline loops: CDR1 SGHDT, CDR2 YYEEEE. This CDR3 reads CASSLPGTFYEQYF. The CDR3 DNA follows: TGTGCCAGCAGCCTACCCGGGACGTTCTACGAGCAGTACTTC.

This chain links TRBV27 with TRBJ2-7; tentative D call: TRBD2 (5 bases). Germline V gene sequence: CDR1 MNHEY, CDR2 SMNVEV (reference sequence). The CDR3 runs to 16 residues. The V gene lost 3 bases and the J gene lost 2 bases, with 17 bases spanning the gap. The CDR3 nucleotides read TGTGCCAGCAGTTTGAGGGCAGCAACAAGAGCCTACGAGCAGTACTTC. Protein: CASSLRAATRAYEQYF.

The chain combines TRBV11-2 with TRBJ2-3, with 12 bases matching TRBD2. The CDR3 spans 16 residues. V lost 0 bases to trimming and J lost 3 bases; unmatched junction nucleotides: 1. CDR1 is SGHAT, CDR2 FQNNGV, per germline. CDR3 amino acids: CASSLETSGGTDTQYF. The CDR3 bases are TGTGCCAGCAGCTTAGAGACTAGCGGGGGAACAGATACGCAGTATTTT.

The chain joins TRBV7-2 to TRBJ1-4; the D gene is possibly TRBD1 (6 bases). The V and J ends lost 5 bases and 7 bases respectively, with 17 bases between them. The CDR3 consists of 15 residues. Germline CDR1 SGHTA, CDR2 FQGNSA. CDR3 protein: CASSPGQGGSEKLFF. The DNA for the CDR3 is TGTGCCAGCAGCCCGGGACAAGGAGGGAGTGAAAAACTGTTTTTT.

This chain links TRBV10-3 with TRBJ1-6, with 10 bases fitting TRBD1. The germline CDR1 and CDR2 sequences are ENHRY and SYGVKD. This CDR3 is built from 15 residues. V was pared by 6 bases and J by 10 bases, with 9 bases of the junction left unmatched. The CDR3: CAIRETGGAGSPLHF. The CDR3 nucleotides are TGTGCCATCAGAGAGACAGGGGGCGCCGGGTCACCCCTCCACTTT.

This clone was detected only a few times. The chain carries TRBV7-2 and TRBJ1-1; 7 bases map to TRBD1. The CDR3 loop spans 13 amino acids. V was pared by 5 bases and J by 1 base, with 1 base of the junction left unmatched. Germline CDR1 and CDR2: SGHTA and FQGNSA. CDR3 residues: CASSNRGNTEAFF. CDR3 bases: TGTGCCAGCAGCAACAGGGGGAACACTGAAGCTTTCTTT.

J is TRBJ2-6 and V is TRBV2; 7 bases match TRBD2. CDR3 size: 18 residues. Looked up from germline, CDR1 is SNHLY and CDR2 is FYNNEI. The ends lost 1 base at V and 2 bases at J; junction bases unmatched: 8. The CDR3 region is CASSEDGRLQAGANVLTF. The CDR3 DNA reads TGTGCCAGCAGTGAAGACGGGAGGCTGCAAGCTGGGGCCAACGTCCTGACTTTC.

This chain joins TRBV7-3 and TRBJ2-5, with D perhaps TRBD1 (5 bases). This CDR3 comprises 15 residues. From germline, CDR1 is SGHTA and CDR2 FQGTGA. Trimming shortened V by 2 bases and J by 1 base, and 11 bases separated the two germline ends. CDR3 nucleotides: TGTGCCAGCAGCTTAGACAGCCACCCCCAAGAGACCCAGTACTTC. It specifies CASSLDSHPQETQYF. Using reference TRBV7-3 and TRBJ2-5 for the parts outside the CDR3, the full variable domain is GAGVSQTPSNKVTEKGKYVELRCDPISGHTALYWYRQSLGQGPEFLIYFQGTGAADDSGLPNDRFFAVRPEGSVSTLKIQRTERGDSAVYLCASSLDSHPQETQYFGPGTRLLVL.

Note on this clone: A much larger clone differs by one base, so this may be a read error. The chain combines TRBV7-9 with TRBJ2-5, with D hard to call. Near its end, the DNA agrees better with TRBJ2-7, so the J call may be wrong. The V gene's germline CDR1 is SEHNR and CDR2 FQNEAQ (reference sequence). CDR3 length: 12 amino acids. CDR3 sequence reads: CASSPSSYEQYF. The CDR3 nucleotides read TGTGCCAGCAGCCCGAGCTCCTACGAGCAGTACTTC.

This CDR3 is CASSVLAGSYNEQFF. CDR3 nucleotides: TGTGCCAGCAGCGTACTAGCGGGCTCCTACAATGAGCAGTTCTTC. The chain couples TRBV9 to TRBJ2-1; 8 bases match TRBD2. There are 15 residues in the CDR3. Trimming at V came to 1 base and at J to 0 bases, leaving 0 bases not matched to a gene. Per the germline V gene, CDR1 is SGDLS and CDR2 is YYNGEE.

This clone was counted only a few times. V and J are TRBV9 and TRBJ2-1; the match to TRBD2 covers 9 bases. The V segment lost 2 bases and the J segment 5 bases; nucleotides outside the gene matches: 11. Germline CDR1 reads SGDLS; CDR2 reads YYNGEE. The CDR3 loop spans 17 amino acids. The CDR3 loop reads CASSVASGGTKDNEQFF. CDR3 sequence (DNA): TGTGCCAGCAGCGTGGCCAGCGGGGGGACAAAAGACAATGAGCAGTTCTTC.

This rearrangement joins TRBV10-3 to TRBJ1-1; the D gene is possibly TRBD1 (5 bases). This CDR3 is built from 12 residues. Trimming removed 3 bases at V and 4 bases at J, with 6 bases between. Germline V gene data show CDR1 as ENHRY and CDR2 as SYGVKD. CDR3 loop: CAISDRVTEAFF. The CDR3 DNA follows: TGTGCCATCAGTGACAGGGTCACTGAAGCTTTCTTT.

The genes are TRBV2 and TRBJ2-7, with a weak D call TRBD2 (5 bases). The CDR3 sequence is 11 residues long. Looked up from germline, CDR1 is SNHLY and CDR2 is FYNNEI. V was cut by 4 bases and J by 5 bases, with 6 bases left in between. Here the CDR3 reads CASSARDEQYF. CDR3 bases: TGTGCCAGCAGTGCGCGGGACGAGCAGTACTTC. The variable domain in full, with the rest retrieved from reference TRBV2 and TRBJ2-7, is EPEVTQTPSHQVTQMGQEVILRCVPISNHLYFYWYRQILGQKVEFLVSFYNNEISEKSEIFDDQFSVERPDGSNFTLKIRSTKLEDSAMYFCASSARDEQYFGPGTRLTVT.

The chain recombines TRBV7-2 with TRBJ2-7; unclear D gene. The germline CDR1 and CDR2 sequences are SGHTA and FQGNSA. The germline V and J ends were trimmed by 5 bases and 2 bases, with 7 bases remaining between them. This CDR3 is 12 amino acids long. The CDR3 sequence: CASSPNAYEQYF. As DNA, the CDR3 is TGTGCCAGCAGCCCAAACGCCTACGAGCAGTACTTC.

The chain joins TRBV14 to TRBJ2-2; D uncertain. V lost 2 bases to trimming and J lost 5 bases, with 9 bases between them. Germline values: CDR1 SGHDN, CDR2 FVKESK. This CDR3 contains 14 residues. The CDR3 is CASSQFGSTGELFF. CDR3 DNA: TGTGCCAGCAGCCAATTTGGGTCAACCGGGGAGCTGTTTTTT.

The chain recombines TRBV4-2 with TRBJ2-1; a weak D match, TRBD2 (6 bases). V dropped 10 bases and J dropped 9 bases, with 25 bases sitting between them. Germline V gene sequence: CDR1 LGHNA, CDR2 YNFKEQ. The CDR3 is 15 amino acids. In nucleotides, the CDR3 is TGTGCCACCAACCGGGAGCTTGGCCGATTGGGTGAGCAGTTCTTC. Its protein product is CATNRELGRLGEQFF.